Reported below is one TCR beta chain. Its specificity is not known. The V segment lost 1 base and the J segment 7 bases; nucleotides outside the gene matches: 12. This CDR3 has 16 residues. This record belongs to a study of Graves' ophthalmopathy and Graves' hyperthyroidism. General observations from the study: The blood repertoire also included most expanded thyroid clonotypes above 0.001 frequency.

CDR3 regions of TCR beta were amplified from RNA transcripts. First-round RT-PCR used HTBI primers; second-round multiplex PCR followed. TCRdb redid the calling of the multiplex PCR reads with MiXCR, one entry per CDR3 protein. The sample consists of approximately 460,000 distinct CDR3 sequences, 13% to 15% of them appearing once. Uncontrolled infections, other autoimmune diseases, pregnancy or lactation barred patients from enrollment. The chain recombines TRBV12-3 or TRBV12-4 with TRBJ1-2; 7 nucleotides match TRBD1. This clonotype was obtained from a woman aged 25 to 39 with Graves' ophthalmopathy. The material sequenced was blood. The DNA for the CDR3 is TGTGCCAGCAGTTTAGTGGACAGGCGCCGATTTACTGGCTACACCTTC. It codes for CASSLVDRRRFTGYTF.